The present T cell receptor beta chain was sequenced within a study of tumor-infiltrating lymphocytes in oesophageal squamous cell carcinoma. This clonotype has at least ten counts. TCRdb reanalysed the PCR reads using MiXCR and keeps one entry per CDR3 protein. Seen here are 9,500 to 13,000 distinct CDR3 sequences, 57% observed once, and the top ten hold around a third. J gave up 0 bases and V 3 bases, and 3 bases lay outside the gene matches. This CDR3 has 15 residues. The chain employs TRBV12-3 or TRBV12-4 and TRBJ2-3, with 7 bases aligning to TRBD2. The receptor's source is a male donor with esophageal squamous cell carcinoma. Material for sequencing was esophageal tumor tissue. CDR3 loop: CASSFGGFSTDTQYF. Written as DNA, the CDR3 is TGTGCCAGCAGTTTCGGGGGGTTTAGCACAGATACGCAGTATTTT.